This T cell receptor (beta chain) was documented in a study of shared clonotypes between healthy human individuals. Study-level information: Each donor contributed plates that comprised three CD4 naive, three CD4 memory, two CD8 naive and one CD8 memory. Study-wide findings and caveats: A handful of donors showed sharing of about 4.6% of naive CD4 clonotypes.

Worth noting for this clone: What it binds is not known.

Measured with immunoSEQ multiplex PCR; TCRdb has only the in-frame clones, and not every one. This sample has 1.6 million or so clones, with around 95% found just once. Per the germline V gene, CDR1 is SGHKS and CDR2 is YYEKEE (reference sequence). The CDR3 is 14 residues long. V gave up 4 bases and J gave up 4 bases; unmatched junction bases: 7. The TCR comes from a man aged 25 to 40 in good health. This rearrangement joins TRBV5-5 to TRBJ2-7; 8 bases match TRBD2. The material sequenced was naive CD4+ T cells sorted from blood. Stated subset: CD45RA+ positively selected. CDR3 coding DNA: TGTGCCAGCAGCCTCGGGACTAGAGGGTACGAGCAGTACTTC. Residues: CASSLGTRGYEQYF.